The rows below give T cell receptor beta chains drawn from one sample of a study of neurological immune-mediated disorders. Via MiXCR, TCRdb re-called the 5' RACE reads, giving one row per CDR3 protein. The sample records roughly 60,000 distinct CDR3 sequences, 9.7% being singletons. Sequenced material: PBMCs. The origin of the receptors is a man in his thirties or forties in good health. Both conserved end residues are part of each CDR3. Each record gives: D gene, J gene, V gene, clone size, CDR3 DNA, CDR3 protein. The D gene is left open where the match is weak. Clone size is stated in some rows and not others, as once, few, many or a class when expanded.

>.|TRBJ1-1|TRBV20-1|few
TGCAGTGTCCCCTCGGGCAGCGGAAACACTGAAGCTTTCTTT
CSVPSGSGNTEAFF
>.|TRBJ2-7|TRBV5-1|many
TGCGCCAGCAGCTCGGACAGCTCGACGGGCGAGCAGTACTTC
CASSSDSSTGEQYF
>TRBD1|TRBJ2-7|TRBV20-1|many
TGCAGTGCTAGAGTGGCCGGGACAGCCTACGAGCAGTACTTC
CSARVAGTAYEQYF
>.|TRBJ2-2|TRBV30|many
TGTGCCTGGAGTAGGTGGGACACCGGGGAGCTGTTTTTT
CAWSRWDTGELFF
>TRBD1|TRBJ2-1|TRBV12-3/TRBV12-4|many
TGTGCCAGCAGCCCACAGATCGGGACAGGGGATGAGCAGTTCTTC
CASSPQIGTGDEQFF
>TRBD2|TRBJ2-1|TRBV6-1|many
TGTGCCAGCAGTGAACAGGCGGGAGGGTACAATGAGCAGTTCTTC
CASSEQAGGYNEQFF
>.|TRBJ2-7|TRBV20-1|many
TGCAGTGCCGCCCCCCGAGGGGTGGACTACGAGCAGTACTTC
CSAAPRGVDYEQYF
>TRBD1|TRBJ2-7|TRBV12-3/TRBV12-4|many
TGTGCCAGCACCCCCGGGACAGGGCCCAACGAGCAGTACTTC
CASTPGTGPNEQYF
>.|TRBJ2-3|TRBV14|many
TGTGCCAGCAGCCAAGTAACACGGACGGCGCAGTATTTT
CASSQVTRTAQYF
>.|TRBJ2-2|TRBV11-3|.
TGTGCCAGCAGCTTAGCCAATGGCGGAATGAACACCGGGGAGCTGTTTTTT
CASSLANGGMNTGELFF
>.|TRBJ2-5|TRBV24-1|many
TGTGCCACCAGTGATCCCCAGGGTTCGATGGGGGAGACCCAGTACTTC
CATSDPQGSMGETQYF
>.|TRBJ2-3|TRBV5-1|.
TGCGCCAGCAGCCTGACACGGAGCACAAATACGCAGTATTTT
CASSLTRSTNTQYF
>.|TRBJ2-3|TRBV24-1|many
TGTGCCACCAGTGATTTGTCAGGAGCACCTAGCACAGATACGCAGTATTTT
CATSDLSGAPSTDTQYF
>TRBD1|TRBJ2-1|TRBV12-3/TRBV12-4|many
TGTGCCAGCAGCGCGACAGGGGCCGTCCCTGGGGGTTACAATGAGCAGTTCTTC
CASSATGAVPGGYNEQFF
>TRBD2|TRBJ2-1|TRBV20-1|.
TGCAGTGCTACTACTAGCGGGAGAGGGGCCCTGGGGAATGAGCAGTTCTTC
CSATTSGRGALGNEQFF
>.|TRBJ1-3|TRBV5-1|many
TGCGCCAGCAGCTTGGGTCCGGACGCCGGAGACACCATATATTTT
CASSLGPDAGDTIYF
>.|TRBJ2-7|TRBV5-1|many
TGCGCCAGCAGCTTGGCATCCAGCGGCTTCTACTACGAGCAGTACTTC
CASSLASSGFYYEQYF
>.|TRBJ2-7|TRBV27|.
TGTGCCAGCAGTTTCCAGGGAAGGACGTACGAGCAGTACTTC
CASSFQGRTYEQYF